This T cell receptor beta chain originates from a study of CD8+ T cells in alopecia areata (dated by TCRdb to about 2018). For context, the study as a whole: In both human patients and the C3H/HeJ mouse model, the study applied high-throughput TCRbeta sequencing to look at T cell clonal expansion in alopecia areata. On the human side, TCRbeta sequencing was run on scalp tissue and on sorted CD4+ and CD8+ peripheral blood T cells from healthy controls and from alopecia areata patients with either patchy or totalis/universalis disease. Scalp clonality was compared across normal scalp (n=4), patchy alopecia areata scalp (n=8), and alopecia totalis/universalis scalp (n=8). RNA came from the PAXgene miRNA kit for fixed scalp, the miRNeasy kit for PBMCs, and the RNeasy kit for mouse skin. immunoSEQ multiplex PCR using 35 Vbeta forward primers and 13 Jbeta reverse primers was used to amplify TCRbeta CDR3 regions. What the study reported, not specific to this receptor: Scalp TCR repertoire analysis is complicated because resident alphabeta T cells in normal human skin are also sequenced, whereas mouse skin is dominated by gammadelta T cells. Higher clonality and more expanded CD8+ clones were observed in lesional scalp than in normal scalp, particularly in alopecia totalis/universalis, a finding suggestive of antigenic drive. Compared with mice, TCR sequences shared between patients were less clear, possibly partly because of HLA diversity across the patient population.

Regarding this clone: Its antigen has not been determined. No much larger clonotype is one base removed from it; base qualities were not supplied.

The library relied on the immunoSEQ multiplex PCR assay. RNA was extracted from all samples and reverse transcribed into cDNA as template for TCR sequencing. SuperScript III was used for first-strand cDNA synthesis, primed with a 2:1 mix of oligo-dT and random hexamers. Amplification bias was assessed with a synthetic immune receptor repertoire, and residual bias was removed computationally. The authors processed their data as follows. Raw reads were preprocessed for error removal, and CDR3 was defined according to IMGT conventions as running from the conserved cysteine to phenylalanine. Clonality was computed by normalizing Shannon entropy by log2 of the number of productive unique TCRs and subtracting the result from 1. Scalp TCRbeta sequences were cross-referenced with sorted blood CD4 and CD8 repertoires so that the CD4 or CD8 identity of scalp clones could be inferred. TCRdb re-hosts the immuneACCESS table, in-frame sequences only. Its copies lack some clones; in the studies checked, an unresolved V gene accounts for under half of them, and the cause for the rest is not known. V and J calls and clone size are those listed in that table; D and trimming were worked out from the DNA. A total of 140,000 to 150,000 clones appear in this sample, 62% of them only once. The ten most abundant clones make up 36% of the sample.

Reading from cysteine to phenylalanine, the CDR3 counts 14 amino acids. Only the CDR3 DNA stays, 42 bases, in frame from base 1. The germline V and J ends show losses of 6 bases and 2 bases respectively, and no gene match explains 5 bases of the junction. From a lookup of the germline V gene, CDR1 and CDR2 are MGHRA and YSYEKL. After PBMCs were isolated by density centrifugation and stained for CD3, CD4 and CD8, a FACSAria was used to sort CD4+ and CD8+ T cells. Scalp biopsies and blood samples were provided by unaffected controls. Sequencing was done on a sample of CD8+ T cells sorted from blood. The rearrangement combines TRBV4-1 with TRBJ2-7, and 9 junctional nucleotides match TRBD2. The source is a human donor in good health. The CDR3 reads CASRLTSGPYEQYF. The sequenced DNA is TGCGCCAGCAGGTTGACTAGCGGCCCCTACGAGCAGTACTTC.